The clone carrying this T cell receptor (beta chain) was counted once. The sample comes from a study of blood T cell repertoires in COVID-19. Original analysis: Reference gene primer amplification yielded estimated nucleated cell counts. TCRdb's table, derived via immunoSEQ multiplex PCR, lists solely in-frame clones and lacks some. V, J and clone size are taken as reported in that table, and D and trimming were inferred from the DNA itself. The sample includes about 140,000 clones, roughly 79% of them seen just once. Trimming took off 3 bases at V and 3 bases at J, with 9 bases between the two ends. This CDR3 spans 13 amino acids. The germline gives CDR1 MDHEN, CDR2 SYDVKM.

The V and J genes are TRBV28 and TRBJ2-7; tentatively, D is TRBD1 (6 bases). The sequenced sample consisted of peripheral blood. This TCR derives from a woman aged 60 to 75 with acute or convalescent COVID-19. The CDR3 loop is CASSLGTNYEQYF. DNA for the CDR3: TGTGCCAGCAGTTTGGGGACAAACTACGAGCAGTACTTC.